This TCR beta chain was identified during a study of CD8+CD57+ T cells in acquired aplastic anemia. The study profiled TCR beta VDJ and CDR3 using genomic DNA as template. TCRdb passed the reads through MiXCR, listing each CDR3 protein once. This table has about 180,000 distinct CDR3 sequences, 48% appearing once. This clonotype was detected only a few times. For sequencing, patients were chosen who had shown expansion of CD8+CD57+ cells by flow cytometry. The CDR3 totals 18 residues. With 3 bases clipped from V and 0 bases from J, the junction kept 4 bases outside the gene matches. The receptor was derived from a human donor with aplastic anemia. Sequenced material: sorted CD4+, CD8+, or CD8+CD57+ T cells (not recorded which) from PBMCs. The chain carries TRBV12-3 or TRBV12-4 and TRBJ2-3; the match to TRBD2 covers 15 bases. CDR3 nucleotides: TGTGCCAGCAGTTTGGGACTAGCGGGGGGACAGAGCACAGATACGCAGTATTTT. It codes for CASSLGLAGGQSTDTQYF.